One and the same sample provided the 3 T cell receptor beta chains below, sequenced in a study of T cell responses to AZD1222 COVID-19 vaccine (dated by TCRdb to the early 2020s). Receptor libraries were prepared by the immunoSEQ multiplex PCR assay. TCRdb carries this immuneACCESS record with in-frame sequences only. Its versions omit some clonotypes, under half of them owing to an unresolved V gene in the studies checked, with the rest unexplained. The sample contains 90,000 to 120,000 clones, about 94% of them found a single time. The ten largest clones represent roughly 2% of the sample. Read against the paper, the sample's time point label means: baseline before first vaccination. The sample in question was peripheral blood, obtained on day 0 of AZD1222 vaccination. The receptors originated from an adult in good health.

The gene calls are TRBV18 and TRBJ1-3; D gene unclear. Germline assignment: CDR1 KGHSH and CDR2 LQKENI. Trimming stripped 4 bases from V and 0 bases from J, with 4 bases between. The CDR3 is 13 amino acids. CDR3 nucleotides: TGTGCCAGCTCACAGGACTCTGGAAACACCATATATTTT. This encodes CASSQDSGNTIYF.

The V call is TRBV7-2, the J call TRBJ1-1, with a possible D match to TRBD1 (6 bases). Germline V gives CDR1 SGHTA, CDR2 FQGNSA. V was clipped by 1 base and J by 0 bases, with 9 bases between them. The CDR3 runs to 15 residues. The CDR3 region has the DNA TGTGCCAGCAGCTTAGGAAGGGGGATGAACACTGAAGCTTTCTTT. Protein: CASSLGRGMNTEAFF.

This chain joins TRBV15 and TRBJ2-5, with D possibly TRBD2 on 6 matching bases. This CDR3 has 16 amino acids. CDR1 is LNHNV and CDR2 is YYDKDF in the germline V gene (reference sequence). V was trimmed by 5 bases and J by 5 bases, leaving 21 bases between them. The CDR3 sequence is CATSGGLPQKGETQYF. CDR3 in DNA: TGTGCCACCAGCGGAGGGCTACCTCAAAAGGGGGAGACCCAGTACTTC.